This T cell receptor (beta chain) was obtained from a study of T cell changes during pregnancy in multiple sclerosis. This CDR3 comprises 14 residues. Germline assignment: CDR1 SGHTA and CDR2 FQGNSA. Trimming took 3 bases from V and 3 from J, leaving 9 bases between them. This clone was counted a few times. Repertoires were generated with immunoSEQ multiplex PCR, while TCRdb's copy carries only in-frame clones and drops some. The sample has 50,000 to 70,000 clones; around nine tenths are singletons. The genes are TRBV7-2 and TRBJ1-5; no clear D. This TCR derives from a female donor with multiple sclerosis, enrolled in a pregnancy study. Source: CD8+ T cells from peripheral blood mononuclear cells, taken before pregnancy. CDR3 sequence: CASSFGYINQPQHF. The CDR3, as DNA: TGTGCCAGCAGCTTCGGGTATATCAATCAGCCCCAGCATTTT.